Listed here are 14 T cell receptor beta chains from one sample, sequenced in a study of cytomegalovirus exposure and HLA in healthy donors. The PCR had 60 Vbeta and 13 Jbeta primers. Using immunoSEQ multiplex PCR, the repertoire was profiled, and TCRdb retains in-frame clones only, with some absent. This sample carries approximately 190,000 clones, over 75% of them seen once, and the ten largest clones take less than 4.5%. Specimen: PBMCs. These receptors all stem from a man aged 50 to 60 in good health and CMV-seronegative.

CDR3 sequence (DNA): TGTGCCATCACCGCTGGGACAGGGGGCGGCACCGGGGAGCTGTTTTTT. Protein: CAITAGTGGGTGELFF. The rearrangement uses TRBV10-3 and TRBJ2-2, with 12 bases matching TRBD1. Germline V gives CDR1 ENHRY, CDR2 SYGVKD. The junction had 7 bases not matched to a gene; V was cut back by 7 bases and J by 4 bases. This CDR3 region has 16 residues.

The rearrangement joins TRBV9 to TRBJ2-5; D is perhaps TRBD2 (5 bases). The V end was cut by 3 bases, the J end by 5 bases, with 11 bases between. The CDR3 is 13 residues long. Germline values: CDR1 SGDLS, CDR2 YYNGEE. Here the CDR3 DNA reads TGTGCCAGCAGCGCCGGGATTGTGGAGACCCAGTACTTC. This codes for CASSAGIVETQYF.

This clone was observed a single time. The V gene is TRBV13, the J gene TRBJ1-2; tentatively, D is TRBD1 (5 bases). Germline CDR1 is PRHDT and CDR2 is FYEKMQ (reference sequence). The CDR3 runs to 14 residues. Trimming pared 2 bases from V and 4 bases from J, leaving 11 bases between. This chain's CDR3 is CASSLRTTLYGYTF. In DNA form, the CDR3 reads TGTGCCAGCAGCTTAAGGACAACCCTCTATGGCTACACCTTC.

The gene calls are TRBV19 and TRBJ2-3, with no clear D. V lost 3 bases to trimming and J lost 4 bases, with 5 bases between them. Germline V gives CDR1 LNHDA, CDR2 SQIVND (reference sequence). CDR3 size: 12 residues. CDR3 sequence reads: CASSIRSDTQYF. CDR3 nucleotide sequence: TGTGCCAGTAGTATCCGGTCAGATACGCAGTATTTT.

The chain carries TRBV2 and TRBJ2-3; TRBD1 matches at 10 bases. CDR3 length: 14 amino acids. Germline V gene sequence: CDR1 SNHLY, CDR2 FYNNEI. V lost 6 bases, J lost 5 bases, and 5 bases stayed unmatched. The CDR3: CASRGTGAIDTQYF. Here the CDR3 DNA reads TGTGCCAGCAGAGGGACAGGGGCGATAGATACGCAGTATTTT.

This clone was found once. The J gene is TRBJ2-7, the V gene TRBV12-5; no clear D. From germline, CDR1 is LGHNT and CDR2 FRNRAP. V lost 5 bases and J lost 4, with 12 bases in between. This CDR3 is 13 amino acids long. DNA for the CDR3: TGTGCTAGTGGTCTTTCTTCGGTATACGAGCAGTACTTC. Its protein is CASGLSSVYEQYF.

As DNA, the CDR3 is TGCGCCAGCACCCAGGGGCGGGGGACTGAAGCTTTCTTT. Translating it yields CASTQGRGTEAFF. V and J are TRBV10-1 and TRBJ1-1; D perhaps matches TRBD1 (6 bases). The CDR3 is 13 amino acids. Germline CDR1 reads WNHNN; CDR2 reads SYGVQD (reference sequence). Trimming stripped 7 bases from V and 5 bases from J, with 14 bases between.

This clone was seen a handful of times. V is TRBV28 and J is TRBJ1-2, with 8 positions matching TRBD1. J lost 6 bases, V lost 5 bases, and 14 bases had no gene match. Per germline, CDR1 MDHEN and CDR2 SYDVKM. There are 16 residues in the CDR3. CDR3 nucleotides: TGTGCCAGCAGTCCCCAGGGGGCGTCGGGCCTCGATGGCTACACCTTC. Protein: CASSPQGASGLDGYTF.

V usage is TRBV27 and J usage is TRBJ1-1, with D tentatively TRBD1 (5 bases). Trimming left V 3 bases short and J 6 bases short, with 23 bases between. The CDR3 runs to 17 residues. Looked up from germline, CDR1 is MNHEY and CDR2 is SMNVEV (reference sequence). The CDR3 DNA sequence: TGTGCCAGCAGTTTCCGCGGGGGGTTTGTTCGGCAGGCTGAAGCTTTCTTT. It encodes CASSFRGGFVRQAEAFF.

This chain's CDR3 is CASSQSDRELFF. DNA of the CDR3: TGCGCCAGCAGCCAGTCGGACAGGGAATTGTTTTTT. The V call is TRBV4-3, the J call TRBJ1-4, with TRBD1 identical over 8 bases. The V gene end was trimmed by 3 bases and the J gene end by 15 bases; junction bases not matched to a gene: 6. The CDR3 is made up of 12 amino acids. Looked up from germline, CDR1 is LGHNA and CDR2 is YSLEER.

The genes are TRBV5-1 and TRBJ2-7; 9 positions match TRBD1. The CDR3 contains 16 residues. Trimming took 3 bases from V and 5 from J; bases not matched to a gene: 12. Germline CDR1 SGHRS, CDR2 YFSETQ. The CDR3 here is CASSYNSGTGTDEQYF. The CDR3 coding sequence is TGCGCCAGCAGCTATAACTCGGGGACAGGGACGGACGAGCAGTACTTC.

This chain links TRBV11-2 with TRBJ1-1, with 7 bases fitting TRBD1. CDR1 SGHAT and CDR2 FQNNGV come from the germline V gene. The junction had 13 bases not matched to a gene; V was cut back by 5 bases and J by 10 bases. The CDR3 covers 14 residues. CDR3 nucleotide sequence: TGTGCCAGCAGCCCGCCCGGGCAGGGGGTACGAGCTTTCTTT. Translation gives CASSPPGQGVRAFF.

In the case of this clone: One end of the junction is discordant with germline, which a read error may explain. The rearrangement joins TRBV4-1 to TRBJ1-2, with 7 bases fitting TRBD1. This CDR3 region has 14 residues. Germline lookup yields CDR1 MGHRA and CDR2 YSYEKL. The CDR3 DNA follows: TGCGCCAGCAGCCAAGTGGGCGGGACAGCTGGCTTCACCTTC. Amino acid sequence: CASSQVGGTAGFTF.

This chain joins TRBV6-6 and TRBJ2-7; 8 bases are shared with TRBD2. Trimming took 4 bases from V and 7 from J; bases not matched to a gene: 9. The CDR3 consists of 14 residues. Germline V gives CDR1 MNHNY, CDR2 SVGAGI (reference sequence). The CDR3 here is CASSSGGAAEEQYF. CDR3 nucleotide sequence: TGTGCCAGCAGTTCCGGGGGGGCCGCGGAAGAGCAGTACTTC.